The 17 T cell receptor beta chains below were found in one sample sequenced in a study of chronic HIV infection and antiretroviral therapy (dated by TCRdb to the mid-2010s). The protocol used for the library was 5' RACE. Instrument on record: Illumina MiSeq. In-frame beta chains were kept once TCRdb had trimmed the public reads at Q25 with fastp and called clones with MiXCR. Duplicate CDR3 protein sequences are folded into a single record with the most common DNA and genes. The sample records 40,000 to 50,000 distinct CDR3 sequences, about 20% of which are singletons. The ten largest make up around 2.8% of the sample. The sample taken for sequencing was peripheral blood. These receptors all come from an adult who had HIV and had not received antiretroviral therapy, or was an uninfected healthy control (not recorded which).

The chain combines TRBV28 with TRBJ2-6; D may correspond to TRBD1 or TRBD2 (5 bases each). The CDR3 is made up of 14 amino acids. V lost 3 bases and J lost 12, with 15 bases in between. Germline CDR1 reads MDHEN; CDR2 reads SYDVKM. CDR3 protein: CASSFRGRGGVLTF. DNA of the CDR3: TGTGCCAGCAGTTTTCGTGGTCGTGGGGGCGTCCTGACTTTC.

The chain links TRBV5-1 to TRBJ2-5; perhaps TRBD2 as D (5 bases). Deletions cut 0 bases from V and 3 bases from J, with 15 bases between. The CDR3 is made up of 16 amino acids. The germline gives CDR1 SGHRS, CDR2 YFSETQ. CDR3 protein: CASSLDRLAPEETQYF. DNA of the CDR3: TGCGCCAGCAGCTTGGATCGGCTAGCTCCCGAAGAGACCCAGTACTTC. Filled out from reference TRBV5-1 and TRBJ2-5, the complete variable domain reads KAGVTQTPRYLIKTRGQQVTLSCSPISGHRSVSWYQQTPGQGLQFLFEYFSETQRNKGNFPGRFSGRQFSNSRSEMNVSTLELGDSALYLCASSLDRLAPEETQYFGPGTRLLVL.

The chain couples TRBV7-9 to TRBJ1-4, with a tentative D call TRBD1 (6 bases). CDR1 SEHNR and CDR2 FQNEAQ come from the germline V gene (reference sequence). The V end lost 1 base, the J end lost 4 bases, and 13 bases lay between the germline ends. The CDR3 totals 16 residues. The CDR3 loop reads CASSLDRQAINEKLFF. CDR3 bases: TGTGCCAGCAGCTTAGATCGACAGGCGATTAATGAAAAACTGTTTTTT.

V gene TRBV6-1 combines with J gene TRBJ1-5; D not certain. Germline assignment: CDR1 MNHNS and CDR2 SASEGT. The length of the CDR3 is 15 residues. V lost 2 bases, J lost 5 bases, and 13 bases lay in between. The CDR3 DNA is TGTGCCAGCAGTGAAACCGGTTCCTTGCATCAGCCCCAGCATTTT. It specifies CASSETGSLHQPQHF.

In nucleotides, the CDR3 is TGTGCCAGCTCACCCCATAGGGACACTGAAGCTTTCTTT. This gives the protein CASSPHRDTEAFF. The chain links TRBV18 to TRBJ1-1; D gene unclear. Germline CDR1 KGHSH, CDR2 LQKENI. Between the trimmed V and J ends, which lost 3 bases and 3 bases, there was a span of 8 bases. This CDR3 spans 13 amino acids. Complete variable domain (other parts from reference TRBV18 and TRBJ1-1): NAGVMQNPRHLVRRRGQEARLRCSPMKGHSHVYWYRQLPEEGLKFMVYLQKENIIDESGMPKERFSAEFPKEGPSILRIQQVVRGDSAAYFCASSPHRDTEAFFGQGTRLTVV.

This clonotype turned up a few times. CDR3 sequence: CASSILAGGADTQYF. The DNA of the CDR3 is TGTGCCAGCAGCATCCTAGCGGGAGGGGCAGATACGCAGTATTTT. The chain combines TRBV9 with TRBJ2-3, with 12 positions matching TRBD2. The germline CDR1 and CDR2 sequences are SGDLS and YYNGEE. The CDR3 loop spans 15 amino acids. The V gene end was trimmed by 4 bases and the J gene end by 4 bases; junction bases not matched to a gene: 4.

The J gene is TRBJ1-4, the V gene TRBV28; D is unclear. The CDR3 is 15 amino acids. The germline CDR1 and CDR2 sequences are MDHEN and SYDVKM. V lost 0 bases to trimming and J lost 5 bases, with 10 bases between them. CDR3 sequence reads: CASSLWPPKNEKLFF. The DNA of the CDR3 is TGTGCCAGCAGTTTATGGCCCCCGAAGAATGAAAAACTGTTTTTT.

The chain joins TRBV6-5 to TRBJ1-5; a weak D match, TRBD1 (5 bases). The V and J ends lost 5 bases and 3 bases respectively, with 20 bases between them. The length of the CDR3 is 17 residues. The V gene's germline CDR1 is MNHEY and CDR2 SVGAGI. DNA of the CDR3: TGTGCCAGCAGTGTCAATCCCAGGGTTAATGACAATCAGCCCCAGCATTTT. Translating gives CASSVNPRVNDNQPQHF.

The chain links TRBV28 to TRBJ1-1, with D perhaps matching TRBD1 (5 bases). The CDR3 is 15 residues long. V lost 0 bases and J 1 base, leaving 9 bases between the germline ends. The germline V gene encodes CDR1 MDHEN and CDR2 SYDVKM. The CDR3 loop reads CASSLWGTGNTEAFF. The CDR3 DNA follows: TGTGCCAGCAGTTTATGGGGGACGGGGAACACTGAAGCTTTCTTT.

The chain recombines TRBV28 with TRBJ2-7; 8 bases map to TRBD1. Germline CDR1 is MDHEN and CDR2 is SYDVKM. The CDR3 spans 14 residues. The V and J ends lost 7 bases and 2 bases, in that order; junction bases with no gene match: 7. The CDR3 loop reads CASTDGTGPYEQYF. The CDR3 DNA sequence: TGTGCCAGCACCGACGGGACAGGACCCTACGAGCAGTACTTC.

CDR3 in amino acids: CASSPGSYQETQYF. CDR3 bases: TGTGCCAGCAGCCCAGGGTCCTACCAAGAGACCCAGTACTTC. The chain recombines TRBV7-9 with TRBJ2-5, with D perhaps TRBD1 (5 bases). Per germline, CDR1 SEHNR and CDR2 FQNEAQ (reference sequence). The CDR3 has 14 residues. V lost 5 bases and J 0 bases, leaving 10 bases between the germline ends.

This clonotype was seen a few times. This sequence joins TRBV9 and TRBJ1-3; no definite D call. Germline V gives CDR1 SGDLS, CDR2 YYNGEE. The CDR3 totals 14 residues. The V and J ends lost 4 bases and 8 bases respectively, with 16 bases between them. In DNA, the CDR3 is TGTGCCAGCAGCCTCACCGGGGTTGTTGACACCATATATTTT. This sequence encodes CASSLTGVVDTIYF.

In its sample, this clonotype was seen once. V is TRBV6-5 and J is TRBJ1-5, with no clear D. Per germline, CDR1 MNHEY and CDR2 SVGAGI. V shed 10 bases and J shed 2 bases, with 18 bases lying between them. This CDR3 has 15 residues. CDR3 amino acids: CATRGRFSGNQPQHF. DNA of the CDR3: TGTGCCACTCGAGGAAGGTTTAGCGGCAATCAGCCCCAGCATTTT.

To note about this clonotype: A junction boundary mismatches the germline segment, possibly from a read error. CDR3 region: CASSSHPMNAEAFF. The CDR3 coding sequence is TGTGCCAGCAGCTCTCACCCCATGAACGCTGAAGCTTTCTTT. The rearrangement links TRBV7-9 to TRBJ1-1; D ambiguous. The length of the CDR3 is 14 residues. CDR1 and CDR2 from the germline V gene are SEHNR and FQNEAQ (reference sequence).

This clonotype was seen only a few times. The chain is built from TRBV12-3 or TRBV12-4 and TRBJ1-5; D ambiguous. Trimming left V 1 base short and J 0 bases short, with 10 bases between. This CDR3 contains 16 residues. DNA for the CDR3: TGTGCCAGCAGTTTAGATACGGTTTATAGCAATCAGCCCCAGCATTTT. This translates into CASSLDTVYSNQPQHF.

Only a few counts were recorded for this clonotype. The chain is built from TRBV4-1 and TRBJ1-4, with D possibly being TRBD1 (5 bases). V lost 0 bases, J lost 8 bases, and 13 bases lay in between. Germline V CDR1 and CDR2: MGHRA, YSYEKL. This CDR3 comprises 15 residues. The CDR3 DNA sequence: TGCGCCAGCAGCCAAGATCCCCAGGGCAGGGAAAAACTGTTTTTT. Its protein is CASSQDPQGREKLFF.

This clonotype came up a few times. This chain uses TRBV9 with TRBJ2-1; the D gene is possibly TRBD2 (6 bases). Trimming pared 3 bases from V and 6 bases from J, leaving 10 bases between. The CDR3 is made up of 13 amino acids. Germline V lookup: CDR1 SGDLS, CDR2 YYNGEE. The CDR3 DNA reads TGTGCCAGCAGCGGCGGGGACCCCAATGAGCAGTTCTTC. It codes for CASSGGDPNEQFF.